These 4 T cell receptor beta chains share one sample of origin, sequenced in a study of chemoradiotherapy in HPV16-positive cancers. Only in-frame clones appear in the TCRdb table, and some are missing; sequencing was by immunoSEQ multiplex PCR. The sample lists about 9,000 clones, 75% occurring once. The sample was collected from a patient who underwent chemoradiotherapy. The receptors were sampled from a human donor with HPV-associated anogenital cancer.

The V and J genes are TRBV6-1 and TRBJ1-3; D gene ambiguous. CDR1 is MNHNS and CDR2 is SASEGT in the germline V gene. CDR3 size: 16 residues. V was trimmed by 4 bases and J by 0 bases, leaving 13 bases between them. CDR3 region: CASSVLAPDSGNTIYF. In DNA form, the CDR3 reads TGTGCCAGCAGTGTGCTTGCCCCGGACTCTGGAAACACCATATATTTT.

This chain links TRBV29-1 with TRBJ1-2, with 8 bases lining up with TRBD1. This CDR3 spans 13 amino acids. Germline values: CDR1 SQVTM, CDR2 ANQGSEA. J lost 0 bases, V lost 6 bases, and 3 bases had no gene match. The CDR3 DNA sequence: TGCAGCGTCAGGACAGGGCCTAACTATGGCTACACCTTC. Its protein is CSVRTGPNYGYTF.

The gene calls are TRBV19 and TRBJ1-1, with TRBD1 as a possible D gene (5 bases). The CDR3 sequence is 13 residues long. V dropped 2 bases and J dropped 6 bases, with 10 bases sitting between them. CDR1 LNHDA and CDR2 SQIVND come from the germline V gene (reference sequence). CDR3 in DNA: TGTGCCAGTAGTATATATGGGGCCCCTGAAGCTTTCTTT. This encodes CASSIYGAPEAFF.

There are a few counts of this clone. The chain joins TRBV2 to TRBJ1-5, with TRBD1 matching over 7 bases. J was trimmed by 4 bases and V by 4 bases; bases with no gene match: 7. The germline gives CDR1 SNHLY, CDR2 FYNNEI. The CDR3 is 15 residues long. This CDR3 reads CASSGGGQPNQPQHF. In nucleotides, the CDR3 is TGTGCCAGCAGTGGTGGGGGACAGCCAAATCAGCCCCAGCATTTT.